A single sample gave rise to the 25 T cell receptor beta chains below, sequenced in a study of T cell responses to AZD1222 COVID-19 vaccine. Sequencing was performed with immunoSEQ multiplex PCR; in TCRdb, only in-frame clones are kept and a portion is missing. The top ten hold approximately 2% of the sample, which has about 130,000 clones, 92% seen once. The material was peripheral blood, obtained on day 0 of AZD1222 vaccination. These receptors originate from an adult in good health.

The chain's CDR3 is CASSLMTGRLTEAFF. The DNA of the CDR3 is TGTGCCAGCAGCTTGATGACAGGGCGGCTCACTGAAGCTTTCTTT. V usage is TRBV7-2 and J usage is TRBJ1-1, with 7 bases identical to TRBD1. Trimming at V came to 3 bases and at J to 4 bases, leaving 8 bases not matched to a gene. CDR1 and CDR2 from the germline V gene are SGHTA and FQGNSA. CDR3 size: 15 residues. Filled out from reference TRBV7-2 and TRBJ1-1, the complete variable domain reads GAGVSQSPSNKVTEKGKDVELRCDPISGHTALYWYRQSLGQGLEFLIYFQGNSAPDKSGLPSDRFSAERTGGSVSTLTIQRTQQEDSAVYLCASSLMTGRLTEAFFGQGTRLTVV.

This chain connects TRBV11-2 to TRBJ1-1; D is possibly TRBD1 (6 bases). V was cut by 3 bases and J by 9 bases, with 17 bases left in between. CDR1 is SGHAT and CDR2 is FQNNGV in the germline V gene. The CDR3 has 14 residues. CDR3 in amino acids: CASSFGRTVGKAFF. The CDR3 DNA is TGTGCCAGCAGCTTCGGCCGGACAGTTGGAAAAGCTTTCTTT. Variable domain in full (rest from reference TRBV11-2 and TRBJ1-1): EAGVAQSPRYKIIEKRQSVAFWCNPISGHATLYWYQQILGQGPKLLIQFQNNGVVDDSQLPKDRFSAERLKGVDSTLKIQPAKLEDSAVYLCASSFGRTVGKAFFGQGTRLTVV.

This clone was picked up a small number of times. The chain joins TRBV6-2 or TRBV6-3 to TRBJ1-2; 7 nucleotides align to TRBD1. CDR1 MNHEY and CDR2 SVGEGT come from the germline V gene. The CDR3 runs 18 residues. V shed 5 bases and J 2 bases; nucleotides not matched to a gene: 17. Here the CDR3 reads CASSQVPGHRQGNYGYTF. The CDR3 DNA reads as TGTGCCAGCAGTCAGGTCCCTGGCCATCGACAGGGCAACTATGGCTACACCTTC.

V is TRBV7-3 and J is TRBJ2-5; D remains unclear. Between the trimmed V and J ends, which lost 4 bases and 0 bases, there was a span of 6 bases. The germline CDR1 and CDR2 sequences are SGHTA and FQGTGA. The CDR3 totals 13 residues. In nucleotides, the CDR3 is TGTGCCAGCAGCTCTGGGGACCAAGAGACCCAGTACTTC. This sequence encodes CASSSGDQETQYF. The whole variable domain, filled in from reference TRBV7-3 and TRBJ2-5, reads GAGVSQTPSNKVTEKGKYVELRCDPISGHTALYWYRQSLGQGPEFLIYFQGTGAADDSGLPNDRFFAVRPEGSVSTLKIQRTERGDSAVYLCASSSGDQETQYFGPGTRLLVL.

The rearrangement joins TRBV24-1 to TRBJ2-1; D ambiguous. In germline, CDR1 is KGHDR, CDR2 SFDVKD. V dropped 8 bases and J dropped 7 bases, with 11 bases sitting between them. The CDR3 has 12 residues. CDR3: CATMSVGNEQFF. For the CDR3, the DNA is TGTGCCACCATGTCAGTGGGGAATGAGCAGTTCTTC.

This clone showed up just once. The chain carries TRBV7-9 and TRBJ1-2, with D hard to call. The CDR3 is made up of 14 amino acids. The ends were cut back, 5 bases at V and 8 bases at J, with 18 bases in the middle. From germline, CDR1 is SEHNR and CDR2 FQNEAQ (reference sequence). DNA for the CDR3: TGTGCCAGCAGCCCCCCCGCAGGCGGCTTCGGCTACACCTTC. Its protein is CASSPPAGGFGYTF.

This chain links TRBV2 with TRBJ2-2; D is unresolved. This CDR3 region has 15 residues. V lost 5 bases to trimming and J lost 0 bases, with 10 bases between them. CDR1 and CDR2 from the germline V gene are SNHLY and FYNNEI. DNA for the CDR3: TGTGCCAGCAGTAGGACGAGCGCGAACACCGGGGAGCTGTTTTTT. Translation: CASSRTSANTGELFF.

This clone has only one observation. In nucleotides, the CDR3 is TGTGCCAGCAGCCCGAGGGGTGCCAAAAACATTCAGTACTTC. Translated: CASSPRGAKNIQYF. This chain links TRBV7-2 with TRBJ2-4; D is tentatively TRBD1 or TRBD2 (5 bases each). The CDR3 runs 14 residues. Trimming removed 5 bases at V and 1 base at J, with 9 bases between. CDR1 and CDR2 from the germline V gene are SGHTA and FQGNSA.

V usage is TRBV11-2 and J usage is TRBJ1-1; a possible D gene is TRBD1 (5 bases). The CDR3 sequence is 13 residues long. Germline CDR1 reads SGHAT; CDR2 reads FQNNGV. The germline V and J ends were trimmed by 0 bases and 6 bases, with 8 bases remaining between them. CDR3 amino acids: CASSLDGAAEAFF. CDR3 in DNA: TGTGCCAGCAGCTTAGATGGGGCGGCTGAAGCTTTCTTT. Combining the CDR3 with reference TRBV11-2 and TRBJ1-1 gives the whole variable domain EAGVAQSPRYKIIEKRQSVAFWCNPISGHATLYWYQQILGQGPKLLIQFQNNGVVDDSQLPKDRFSAERLKGVDSTLKIQPAKLEDSAVYLCASSLDGAAEAFFGQGTRLTVV.

The chain couples TRBV2 to TRBJ2-1; D is perhaps TRBD1 (6 bases). V was trimmed by 6 bases and J by 6 bases, leaving 9 bases between them. The CDR3 is made up of 12 amino acids. The germline CDR1 and CDR2 sequences are SNHLY and FYNNEI. This chain's CDR3 is CASRARGNEQFF. For the CDR3, the DNA is TGTGCCAGCAGAGCCAGGGGCAATGAGCAGTTCTTC.

The chain uses TRBV18 and TRBJ1-4, with 7 bases aligning to TRBD1. The CDR3 sequence is 15 residues long. CDR1 is KGHSH, CDR2 LQKENI, per germline. V was clipped by 3 bases and J by 6 bases; unmatched bases: 7. The CDR3 DNA sequence: TGTGCCAGCTCACCCGCGACAGGGTCGTATGAAAAACTGTTTTTT. Translated: CASSPATGSYEKLFF. Using reference TRBV18 and TRBJ1-4 for the parts outside the CDR3, the full variable domain is NAGVMQNPRHLVRRRGQEARLRCSPMKGHSHVYWYRQLPEEGLKFMVYLQKENIIDESGMPKERFSAEFPKEGPSILRIQQVVRGDSAAYFCASSPATGSYEKLFFGSGTQLSVL.

The chain has TRBV3-1 (or the pseudogene TRBV3-2) and TRBJ2-1, with D possibly TRBD2 on 6 matching bases. Germline loops: CDR1 LGHDT, CDR2 YNNKEL (reference sequence). The CDR3 is 12 amino acids. V was trimmed by 0 bases and J by 10 bases, leaving 7 bases between them. CDR3 in amino acids: CASSQDGGEQFF. CDR3 DNA: TGTGCCAGCAGCCAAGACGGGGGAGAGCAGTTCTTC.

This chain links TRBV7-9 with TRBJ2-6; D ambiguous. V lost 1 base, J lost 0 bases, and 4 bases lay in between. Per germline, CDR1 SEHNR and CDR2 FQNEAQ (reference sequence). There are 15 residues in the CDR3. The CDR3 sequence is CASSLGNSGANVLTF. The DNA of the CDR3 is TGTGCCAGCAGCTTAGGCAACTCTGGGGCCAACGTCCTGACTTTC.

The chain carries TRBV27 and TRBJ1-1; D not certain. The germline V gene has CDR1 MNHEY and CDR2 SMNVEV (reference sequence). The germline V and J ends were trimmed by 4 bases and 3 bases, with 15 bases remaining between them. This CDR3 contains 15 residues. The CDR3 is CASSSPSLSHTEAFF. The DNA of the CDR3 is TGTGCCAGCAGTTCGCCCTCTCTGAGCCACACTGAAGCTTTCTTT.

V is TRBV19 and J is TRBJ1-4, with 7 positions matching TRBD1. Trimming removed 5 bases from V and 8 bases from J; junction bases left unmatched: 14. The CDR3 covers 16 residues. From germline, CDR1 is LNHDA and CDR2 SQIVND (reference sequence). In DNA form, the CDR3 reads TGTGCCAGTAGTGCGCCGGGACAGCCGGTGAGCGAAAAACTGTTTTTT. This codes for CASSAPGQPVSEKLFF.

The chain is built from TRBV6-1 and TRBJ1-1; D remains ambiguous. The CDR3 spans 12 residues. Germline values: CDR1 MNHNS, CDR2 SASEGT. V gave up 3 bases and J gave up 6 bases, with 8 bases separating them. Written as DNA, the CDR3 is TGTGCCAGCAGTGACCCGTACTCTGAAGCTTTCTTT. Its translation: CASSDPYSEAFF.

The chain combines TRBV18 with TRBJ1-2, with 7 bases aligning to TRBD1. The CDR3 consists of 13 residues. The germline V gene has CDR1 KGHSH and CDR2 LQKENI. Trimming at V came to 4 bases and at J to 6 bases, leaving 5 bases not matched to a gene. This chain's CDR3 is CASSLDRDNGYTF. The DNA for the CDR3 is TGTGCCAGCTCACTCGACAGGGACAATGGCTACACCTTC.

The CDR3 sequence: CASSQEGRSGTGELFF. The DNA of the CDR3 is TGTGCCAGCAGCCAAGAAGGCCGATCGGGCACCGGGGAGCTGTTTTTT. The V gene is TRBV3-1 (or the pseudogene TRBV3-2), the J gene TRBJ2-2, with D unresolved. This CDR3 is 16 amino acids long. The germline gives CDR1 LGHDT, CDR2 YNNKEL (reference sequence). V was cut by 0 bases and J by 4 bases, with 12 bases left in between.

The chain joins TRBV23-1 to TRBJ2-3, with 12 bases matching TRBD2. TRBV23-1 is treated as an ORF (open reading frame) with a function not yet certain. CDR3 length: 17 residues. The V gene end was trimmed by 4 bases and the J gene end by 3 bases; junction bases not matched to a gene: 8. CDR3 residues: CASSLSTSGGSTDTQYF. CDR3 sequence (DNA): TGCGCCAGCAGTCTCTCGACTAGCGGGGGTTCTACAGATACGCAGTATTTT.

This clone was seen only once. V is TRBV5-1 and J is TRBJ2-7; tentatively, D is TRBD2 (5 bases). The V end was cut by 0 bases, the J end by 2 bases, with 9 bases between. The CDR3 spans 14 residues. Germline CDR1 SGHRS, CDR2 YFSETQ. The CDR3 region is CASSLAGEPYEQYF. The CDR3 nucleotides are TGCGCCAGCAGCTTGGCCGGGGAACCCTACGAGCAGTACTTC.

The V and J genes are TRBV7-9 and TRBJ2-7; 12 nucleotides align to TRBD2. The CDR3 totals 18 residues. CDR1 SEHNR and CDR2 FQNEAQ come from the germline V gene (reference sequence). The V gene end was trimmed by 5 bases and the J gene end by 3 bases; junction bases not matched to a gene: 14. The CDR3 region has the DNA TGTGCCAGCAGCCCGACCCGAACCCGACTAGCGGGGGTCTACGAGCAGTACTTC. It translates to CASSPTRTRLAGVYEQYF.

This clone came up a few times. CDR3 sequence reads: CASSTPGEETQYF. In DNA, the CDR3 is TGTGCCAGCAGCACCCCAGGAGAAGAGACCCAGTACTTC. The V call is TRBV6-5, the J call TRBJ2-5, with D unresolved. Per germline, CDR1 MNHEY and CDR2 SVGAGI. V lost 6 bases and J 3 bases, leaving 11 bases between the germline ends. The CDR3 runs to 13 residues.

The chain couples TRBV30 to TRBJ1-5, with D perhaps TRBD1 (5 bases). The CDR3 contains 14 residues. Trimming cost V 0 bases and J 4 bases, with 10 bases left between them. Germline-derived CDR1 and CDR2 are GTSNPN and SVGIG (reference sequence). The CDR3 DNA reads TGTGCCTGGAGTGTAAGCAGGGCTAATCAGCCCCAGCATTTT. Translated, it gives CAWSVSRANQPQHF.

The CDR3 region is CAISNRDDQPQHF. In DNA form, the CDR3 reads TGTGCCATCAGCAACAGGGACGATCAGCCCCAGCATTTT. J is TRBJ1-5 and V is TRBV10-3; D may be TRBD1 (6 bases). V lost 6 bases to trimming and J lost 5 bases, with 11 bases between them. Germline V gene data show CDR1 as ENHRY and CDR2 as SYGVKD. The CDR3 contains 13 residues.

The chain recombines TRBV5-1 with TRBJ2-7, with D perhaps TRBD2 (5 bases). Trimming left V 2 bases short and J 3 bases short, with 9 bases between. From germline, CDR1 is SGHRS and CDR2 YFSETQ. This CDR3 contains 13 residues. As DNA, the CDR3 is TGCGCCAGCAGCTTTTCCGGGGACTACGAGCAGTACTTC. Translating gives CASSFSGDYEQYF.